This T cell receptor beta chain was found in a study of blood T cell repertoires in COVID-19. Overall study: The United States, Italy and Spain were the sources of the acute and convalescent COVID-19 samples. PBMCs, B-cell-depleted T cells, or T cells were the source of the cDNA or gDNA that made up the material.

V dropped 7 bases and J dropped 2 bases, with 20 bases sitting between them. The CDR3 has 17 residues. Germline-derived CDR1 and CDR2 are LNHDA and SQIVND (reference sequence). Individuals drawn from around 24 US areas were roughly 18 to 95 years old. Participants had their cohort set by participant-reported clinical history. Profiling relied on immunoSEQ multiplex PCR, and the TCRdb table lists in-frame clones only, not all of them. The table has about 180,000 clones, approximately 80% seen once. This chain links TRBV19 with TRBJ1-4; a possible D gene is TRBD1 (5 bases). This TCR derives from a man aged 55 to 69 who had been exposed to COVID-19. The sample consisted of PBMCs or T cells enriched from blood (not recorded which). CDR3 region: CASMEGTYEGTNEKLFF. DNA of the CDR3: TGTGCCAGTATGGAGGGGACTTACGAAGGGACTAATGAAAAACTGTTTTTT.